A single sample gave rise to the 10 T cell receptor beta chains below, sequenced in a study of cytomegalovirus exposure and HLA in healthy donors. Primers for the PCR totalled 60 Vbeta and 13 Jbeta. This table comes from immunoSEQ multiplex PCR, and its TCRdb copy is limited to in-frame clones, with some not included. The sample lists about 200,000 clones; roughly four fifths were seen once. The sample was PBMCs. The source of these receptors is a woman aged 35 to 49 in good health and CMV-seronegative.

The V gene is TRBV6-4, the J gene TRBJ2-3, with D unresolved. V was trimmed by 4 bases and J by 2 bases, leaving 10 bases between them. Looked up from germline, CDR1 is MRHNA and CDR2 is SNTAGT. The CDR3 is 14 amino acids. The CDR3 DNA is TGTGCCAGCAGTGCTGGGCTCCACACAGATACGCAGTATTTT. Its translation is CASSAGLHTDTQYF.

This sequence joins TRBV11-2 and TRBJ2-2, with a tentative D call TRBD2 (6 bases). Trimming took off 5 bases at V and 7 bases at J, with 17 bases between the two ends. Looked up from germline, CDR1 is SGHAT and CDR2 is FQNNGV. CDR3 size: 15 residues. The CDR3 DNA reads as TGTGCCAGCAGCCCTAGCCCCCAAGCGGGCGGGGAGCTGTTTTTT. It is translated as CASSPSPQAGGELFF. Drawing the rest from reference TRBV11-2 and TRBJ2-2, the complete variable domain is EAGVAQSPRYKIIEKRQSVAFWCNPISGHATLYWYQQILGQGPKLLIQFQNNGVVDDSQLPKDRFSAERLKGVDSTLKIQPAKLEDSAVYLCASSPSPQAGGELFFGEGSRLTVL.

The CDR3 loop reads CASTREAGGYNEQFF. The DNA for the CDR3 is TGTGCCAGCACTCGGGAAGCGGGAGGGTACAATGAGCAGTTCTTC. The chain couples TRBV9 to TRBJ2-1; 10 nucleotides agree with TRBD2. CDR3 length equals 15 residues. Germline CDR1 reads SGDLS; CDR2 reads YYNGEE. The V and J ends lost 6 bases and 4 bases, in that order; junction bases with no gene match: 7.

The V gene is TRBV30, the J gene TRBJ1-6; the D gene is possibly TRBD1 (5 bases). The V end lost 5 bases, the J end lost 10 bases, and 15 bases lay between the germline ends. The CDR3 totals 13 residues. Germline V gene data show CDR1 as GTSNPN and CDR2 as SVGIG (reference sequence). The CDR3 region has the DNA TGTGCCTGGCATGGTCTCAGGGAATCACCCCTCCACTTT. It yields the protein CAWHGLRESPLHF.

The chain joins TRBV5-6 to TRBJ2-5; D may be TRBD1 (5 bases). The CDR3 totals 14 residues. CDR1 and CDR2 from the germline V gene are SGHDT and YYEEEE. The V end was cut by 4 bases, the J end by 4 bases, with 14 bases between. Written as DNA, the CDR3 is TGTGCCAGCAGCCACGTGGACAAGGGAGAGACCCAGTACTTC. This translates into CASSHVDKGETQYF.

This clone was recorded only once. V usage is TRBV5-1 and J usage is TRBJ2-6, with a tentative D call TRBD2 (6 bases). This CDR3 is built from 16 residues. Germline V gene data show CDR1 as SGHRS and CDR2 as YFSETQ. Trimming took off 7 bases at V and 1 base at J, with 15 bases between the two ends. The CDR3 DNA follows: TGCGCCAGCGCAAGGTTTGCGGGGTCTGGGGCCAACGTCCTGACTTTC. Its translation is CASARFAGSGANVLTF. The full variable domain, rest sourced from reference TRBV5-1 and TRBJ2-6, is KAGVTQTPRYLIKTRGQQVTLSCSPISGHRSVSWYQQTPGQGLQFLFEYFSETQRNKGNFPGRFSGRQFSNSRSEMNVSTLELGDSALYLCASARFAGSGANVLTFGAGSRLTVL.

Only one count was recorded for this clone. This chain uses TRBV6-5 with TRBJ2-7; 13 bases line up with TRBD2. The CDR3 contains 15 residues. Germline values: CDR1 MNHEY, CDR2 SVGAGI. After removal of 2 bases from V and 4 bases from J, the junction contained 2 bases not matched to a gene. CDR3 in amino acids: CASSYGLAGDYEQYF. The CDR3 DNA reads TGTGCCAGCAGTTACGGACTAGCGGGGGATTACGAGCAGTACTTC.

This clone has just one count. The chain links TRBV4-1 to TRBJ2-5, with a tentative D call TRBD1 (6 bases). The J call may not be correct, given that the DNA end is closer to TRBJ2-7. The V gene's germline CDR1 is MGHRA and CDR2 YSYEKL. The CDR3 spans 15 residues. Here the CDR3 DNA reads TGCGCCAGCAGCCTCGGATCCAGGGGTGATTACGAGCAGTACTTC. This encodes CASSLGSRGDYEQYF.

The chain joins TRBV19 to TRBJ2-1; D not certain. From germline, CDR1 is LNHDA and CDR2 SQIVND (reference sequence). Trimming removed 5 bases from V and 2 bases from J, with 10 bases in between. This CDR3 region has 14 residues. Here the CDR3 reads CASSLSGTYNEQFF. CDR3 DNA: TGTGCCAGTAGTCTGTCAGGAACCTACAATGAGCAGTTCTTC. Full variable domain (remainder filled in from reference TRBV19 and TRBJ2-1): DGGITQSPKYLFRKEGQNVTLSCEQNLNHDAMYWYRQDPGQGLRLIYYSQIVNDFQKGDIAEGYSVSREKKESFPLTVTSAQKNPTAFYLCASSLSGTYNEQFFGPGTRLTVL.

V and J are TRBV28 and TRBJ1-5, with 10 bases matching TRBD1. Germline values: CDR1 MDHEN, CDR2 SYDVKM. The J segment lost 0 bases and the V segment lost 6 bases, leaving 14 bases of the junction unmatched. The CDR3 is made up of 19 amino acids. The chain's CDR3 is CASRSGTGAGFGSNQPQHF. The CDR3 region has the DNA TGTGCCAGCAGATCCGGGACAGGGGCTGGTTTCGGTAGCAATCAGCCCCAGCATTTT.